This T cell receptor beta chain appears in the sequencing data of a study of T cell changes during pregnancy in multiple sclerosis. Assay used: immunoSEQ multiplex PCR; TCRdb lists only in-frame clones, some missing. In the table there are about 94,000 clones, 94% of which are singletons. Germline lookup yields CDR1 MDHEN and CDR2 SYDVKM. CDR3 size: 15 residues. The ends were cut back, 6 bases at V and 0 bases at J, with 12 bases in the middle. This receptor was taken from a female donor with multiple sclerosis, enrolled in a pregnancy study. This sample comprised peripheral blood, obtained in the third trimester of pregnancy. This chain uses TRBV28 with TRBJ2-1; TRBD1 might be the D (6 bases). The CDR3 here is CASSQRGSSYNEQFF. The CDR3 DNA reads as TGTGCCAGCAGCCAAAGGGGGAGCTCCTACAATGAGCAGTTCTTC.